This TCR beta chain came from a study of patients and donors after allogeneic stem cell transplantation. Germline V CDR1 and CDR2: GTSNPN, SVGIG (reference sequence). The CDR3 loop spans 14 amino acids. Trimming removed 4 bases from V and 7 bases from J; junction bases left unmatched: 10. This clonotype was recorded a few times. TCRdb called the RT-PCR reads again in MiXCR, with one record for every CDR3 protein. The sample lists about a million distinct CDR3 sequences; about a sixth were seen once. This chain connects TRBV30 to TRBJ2-1; TRBD1 matches 7 bases. The sequence derives from a human donor who was either an allogeneic HSCT recipient or a stem cell or donor lymphocyte infusion donor (not recorded which). It is not recorded whose cells these are; they may come from a transplant donor. Sequenced: blood, either unsorted or a sorted T cell fraction (not recorded which). CDR3 region: CAWTVGGLANEQFF. The DNA of the CDR3 is TGTGCCTGGACGGTAGGGGGCTTAGCGAATGAGCAGTTCTTC.